The clone carrying this TCR beta chain showed up many times. Antigen: not known. The CDR3 loop spans 13 amino acids. With 0 bases removed from V and 6 bases from J, the gap between germline ends came to 5 bases. The sample comes from a study of T cells in Graves' hyperthyroidism and ophthalmopathy. Study conclusions and caveats: In blood, most of the thyroid clonotypes expanded above 0.001 were also present.

RNA transcripts were the template for amplifying TCR beta CDR3 regions. Carried out on the TCR CDR3, a first-round RT-PCR used the HTBI primer set. TCRdb independently ran MiXCR on the multiplex PCR reads; one entry per CDR3 protein. The sample comprises some 350,000 distinct CDR3 sequences, approximately 13% of which are singletons, and roughly 35% rests with the top ten. This receptor was identified in a woman aged 40 to 50 with Graves' ophthalmopathy. The V call is TRBV12-3 or TRBV12-4, the J call TRBJ2-2; the D is unclear. The sample comprised blood. CDR3 DNA sequence: TGTGCCAGCAGTTTAGCTTTGGCCGGGGAGCTGTTTTTT. It specifies CASSLALAGELFF.